This T cell receptor beta chain was recorded in a study of regulatory T cells in long-lasting Graves disease. In its sample, this clonotype was seen many times. No antigen is known for it. Both iRepertoire HTBI primers and Arm-PCR of CDR3 regions were used to build the TCR beta libraries. In TCRdb, the multiplex PCR reads were re-called with MiXCR into one record per CDR3 protein. The data contain 300,000 to 400,000 distinct CDR3 sequences, over 15% of them singletons. General study findings and limits: Whereas new patients shared 966 public clonotypes, persistent patients shared more, at a few thousand. When disease was persistent, TRBV28, TRBJ1-2 and TRBJ2-5 were the favored segments. Newly diagnosed patients had higher TCR diversity than persistent Graves' patients did.

Documented time point: newly diagnosed GD, antithyroid drugs for less than 3 months. TCR sequences were obtained from RNA taken from PBMCs. V shed 7 bases and J 1 base; nucleotides not matched to a gene: 9. The CDR3 loop spans 15 amino acids. CDR1 is MDHEN and CDR2 is SYDVKM in the germline V gene. This sample also belongs to another study, concerning T cells in Graves' hyperthyroidism and ophthalmopathy.

The sequencing used peripheral blood mononuclear cells (PBMCs), collected at new diagnosis, from a patient treated with antithyroid drugs. This receptor was obtained from a man aged 35 to 55 with Graves disease. J is TRBJ2-7 and V is TRBV28; 8 nucleotides match TRBD1. In DNA, the CDR3 is TGTGCCAGCACTTTCGGGGACAGGTCATCCTACGAGCAGTACTTC. It specifies CASTFGDRSSYEQYF.